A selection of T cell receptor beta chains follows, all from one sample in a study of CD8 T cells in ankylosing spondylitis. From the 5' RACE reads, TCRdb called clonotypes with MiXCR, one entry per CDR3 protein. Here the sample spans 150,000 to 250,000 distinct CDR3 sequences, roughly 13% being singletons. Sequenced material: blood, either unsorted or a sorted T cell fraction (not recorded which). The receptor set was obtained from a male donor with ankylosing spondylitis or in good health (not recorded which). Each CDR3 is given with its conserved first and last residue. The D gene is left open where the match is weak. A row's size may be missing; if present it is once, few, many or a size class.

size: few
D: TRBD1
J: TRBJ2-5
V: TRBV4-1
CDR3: CASSLRDRGETQYF
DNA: TGCGCCAGCAGCCTACGGGACAGGGGAGAGACCCAGTACTTC

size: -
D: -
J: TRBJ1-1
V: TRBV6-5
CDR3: CASSYSGQEAFF
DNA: TGTGCCAGCAGTTACTCGGGGCAAGAAGCTTTCTTT

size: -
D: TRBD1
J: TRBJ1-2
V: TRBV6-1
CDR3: CATIPDRQGLYGYTF
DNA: TGTGCCACTATACCGGACAGGCAGGGGCTCTATGGCTACACCTTC

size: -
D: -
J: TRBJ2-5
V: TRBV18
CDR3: CASSLTEYQETQYF
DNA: TGTGCCAGCTCATTGACCGAATACCAAGAGACCCAGTACTTC

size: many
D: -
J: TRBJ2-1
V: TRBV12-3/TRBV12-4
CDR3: CASSLQGAVNLNEQFF
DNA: TGTGCCAGCAGTCTGCAAGGAGCGGTGAACCTCAATGAGCAGTTCTTC

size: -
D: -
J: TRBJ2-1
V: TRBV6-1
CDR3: CASVGRGSSYNEQFF
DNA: TGTGCCAGCGTGGGTCGGGGGAGCTCCTACAATGAGCAGTTCTTC

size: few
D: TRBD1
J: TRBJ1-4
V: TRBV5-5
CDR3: CASSRAGGNEKLFF
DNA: TGTGCCAGCTCAAGGGCAGGGGGTAATGAAAAACTGTTTTTT

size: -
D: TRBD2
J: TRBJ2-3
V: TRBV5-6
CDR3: CASSLAGTSGGIEDTQYF
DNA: TGTGCCAGCAGCTTGGCGGGGACTAGCGGGGGGATAGAAGATACGCAGTATTTT

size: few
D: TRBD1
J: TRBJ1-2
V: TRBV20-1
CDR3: CSAAETGGHYGYTF
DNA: TGCAGTGCTGCGGAGACAGGGGGCCACTATGGCTACACCTTC

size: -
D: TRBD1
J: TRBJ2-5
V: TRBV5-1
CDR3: CASNPSITGGGETQYF
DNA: TGCGCCAGCAACCCGTCGATCACAGGGGGCGGAGAGACCCAGTACTTC

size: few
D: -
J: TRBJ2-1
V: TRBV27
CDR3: CASSLDYRVQFF
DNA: TGTGCCAGCAGTTTAGACTACAGGGTGCAGTTCTTC

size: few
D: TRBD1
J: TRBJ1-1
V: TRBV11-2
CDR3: CASERPGTENTEAFF
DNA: TGTGCCAGCGAACGACCCGGGACAGAAAACACTGAAGCTTTCTTT

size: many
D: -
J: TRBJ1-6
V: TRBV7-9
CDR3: CASSWEVPYNSPLHF
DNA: TGTGCCAGCAGCTGGGAGGTTCCCTATAATTCACCCCTCCACTTT

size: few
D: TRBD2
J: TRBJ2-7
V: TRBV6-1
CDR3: CASSPYSGGNEQYF
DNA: TGTGCCAGCAGCCCCTATAGCGGGGGTAACGAGCAGTACTTC

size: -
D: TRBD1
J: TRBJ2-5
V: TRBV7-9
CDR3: CASSSPGTGGGETQYF
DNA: TGTGCCAGCAGCAGCCCCGGGACAGGGGGCGGAGAGACCCAGTACTTC

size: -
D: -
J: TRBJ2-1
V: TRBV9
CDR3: CASSVVGVGDEQFF
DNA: TGTGCCAGCAGCGTAGTAGGGGTTGGCGATGAGCAGTTCTTC

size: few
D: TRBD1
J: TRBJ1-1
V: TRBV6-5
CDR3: CASSYLTGVRSTEAFF
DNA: TGTGCCAGCAGTTACCTGACAGGGGTGAGGAGCACTGAAGCTTTCTTT

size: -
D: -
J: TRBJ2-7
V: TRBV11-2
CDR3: CASSSPRGASWEQYF
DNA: TGTGCCAGCAGCTCCCCAAGGGGGGCCTCCTGGGAGCAGTACTTC

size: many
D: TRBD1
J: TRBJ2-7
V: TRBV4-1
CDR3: CASSPRQGPKREQYF
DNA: TGCGCCAGCAGCCCCAGACAGGGCCCCAAACGTGAGCAGTACTTC

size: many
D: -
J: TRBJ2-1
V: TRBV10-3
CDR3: CAMGNGGADNEQFF
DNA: TGTGCCATGGGGAATGGGGGGGCCGACAATGAGCAGTTCTTC

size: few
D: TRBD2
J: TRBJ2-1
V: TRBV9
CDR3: CASSVGGSGGFSYNEQFF
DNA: TGTGCCAGCAGCGTAGGAGGTAGCGGGGGTTTCTCCTACAATGAGCAGTTCTTC

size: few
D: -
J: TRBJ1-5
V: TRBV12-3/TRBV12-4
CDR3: CASSLFGGSNQPQHF
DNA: TGTGCCAGCAGTTTATTCGGCGGTAGCAATCAGCCCCAGCATTTT

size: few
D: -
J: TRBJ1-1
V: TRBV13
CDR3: CASSGIAGGGDTEAFF
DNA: TGTGCCAGCAGCGGGATCGCGGGCGGCGGGGACACTGAAGCTTTCTTT

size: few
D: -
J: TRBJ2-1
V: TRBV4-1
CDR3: CASSQEDRHNEQFF
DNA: TGCGCCAGCAGCCAAGAGGACAGACACAATGAGCAGTTCTTC

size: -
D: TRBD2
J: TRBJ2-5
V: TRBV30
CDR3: CAWTGGRGETQYF
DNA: TGTGCCTGGACGGGGGGGCGCGGAGAGACCCAGTACTTC

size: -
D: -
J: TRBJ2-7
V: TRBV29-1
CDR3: CSVEAEEFGSSYEQYF
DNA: TGCAGCGTTGAAGCCGAAGAGTTTGGGAGCTCCTACGAGCAGTACTTC

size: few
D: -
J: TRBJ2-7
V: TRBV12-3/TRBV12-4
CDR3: CASSYSESSYEQYF
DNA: TGTGCCAGCTCATACAGTGAAAGCTCCTACGAGCAGTACTTC

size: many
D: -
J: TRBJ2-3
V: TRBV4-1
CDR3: CASSQEGGSTDTQYF
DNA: TGCGCCAGCAGCCAGGAGGGGGGTAGCACAGATACGCAGTATTTT

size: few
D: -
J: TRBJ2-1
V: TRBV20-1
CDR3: CSASESSYNEQFF
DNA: TGCAGTGCTAGCGAAAGCTCCTACAATGAGCAGTTCTTC

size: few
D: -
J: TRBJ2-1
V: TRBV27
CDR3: CASSPSGAGEQFF
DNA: TGTGCCAGCAGTCCTTCGGGCGCCGGTGAGCAGTTCTTC

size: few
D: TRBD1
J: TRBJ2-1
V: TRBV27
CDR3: CASRQGWNEQFF
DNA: TGTGCCAGTCGACAGGGATGGAATGAGCAGTTCTTC

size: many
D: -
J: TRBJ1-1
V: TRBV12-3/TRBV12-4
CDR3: CASSLGGATEAFF
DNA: TGTGCCAGCAGTTTGGGGGGCGCGACTGAAGCTTTCTTT

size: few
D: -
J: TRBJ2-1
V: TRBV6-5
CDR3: CASSYSYYNEQFF
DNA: TGTGCCAGCAGTTACTCTTACTACAATGAGCAGTTCTTC

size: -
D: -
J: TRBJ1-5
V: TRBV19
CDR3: CASSWTSQGPQHF
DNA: TGTGCCAGTAGCTGGACATCCCAGGGGCCCCAGCATTTT

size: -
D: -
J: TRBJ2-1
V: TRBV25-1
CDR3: CASSDYNRDLYNEQFF
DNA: TGTGCCAGCAGTGACTACAACCGGGACTTATACAATGAGCAGTTCTTC